This T cell receptor beta chain originates from a study of blood T cell repertoires in COVID-19. In the study overall: The study drew acute and convalescent COVID-19 samples from the United States, Italy and Spain. Sample material is recorded as cDNA or gDNA derived from T cells, B-cell-depleted T cells, or PBMCs.

The CDR3 totals 16 residues. V was shortened by 4 bases and J by 2 bases, with 15 bases between the two germline ends. Per germline, CDR1 SGHTA and CDR2 FQGNSA. Authors' analysis steps: Researchers report that nucleated cell counts were estimated from reference gene primer amplification. TCRdb keeps only in-frame clones here, not all; method: immunoSEQ multiplex PCR. That table supplies the V and J calls and clone size; D and trimming were determined from the DNA. The sample has under 30,000 clones; around 87% are singletons. Sequencing was performed on peripheral blood. The rearrangement uses TRBV7-2 and TRBJ2-1; tentative D call: TRBD1 (6 bases). The origin of this receptor is a human donor in a cohort sampled during active COVID-19. The donor label of this sample is uncertain. Here the CDR3 reads CASSSRARGTYNEQFF. The CDR3 DNA reads as TGTGCCAGCAGCTCCCGGGCCAGGGGAACCTACAATGAGCAGTTCTTC.